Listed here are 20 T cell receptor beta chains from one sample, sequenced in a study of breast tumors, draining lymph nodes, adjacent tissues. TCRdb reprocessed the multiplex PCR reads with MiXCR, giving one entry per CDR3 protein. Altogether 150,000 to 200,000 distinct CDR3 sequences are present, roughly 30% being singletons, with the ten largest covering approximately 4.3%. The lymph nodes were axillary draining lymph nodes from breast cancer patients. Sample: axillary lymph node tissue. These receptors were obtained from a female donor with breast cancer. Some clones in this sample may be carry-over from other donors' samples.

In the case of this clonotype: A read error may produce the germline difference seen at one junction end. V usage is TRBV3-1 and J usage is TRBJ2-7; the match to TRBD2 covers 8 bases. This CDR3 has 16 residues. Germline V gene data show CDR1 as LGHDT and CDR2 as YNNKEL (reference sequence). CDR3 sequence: CAGSQDLWREEFEQYF. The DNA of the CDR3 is TGTGCCGGCAGCCAAGATCTTTGGCGGGAGGAATTCGAGCAGTACTTC.

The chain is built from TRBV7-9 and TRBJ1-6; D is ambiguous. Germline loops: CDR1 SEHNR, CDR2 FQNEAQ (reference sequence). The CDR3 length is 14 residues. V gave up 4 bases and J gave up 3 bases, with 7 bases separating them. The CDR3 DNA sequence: TGTGCCAGCAGCTCGGGCCTCTATAATTCACCCCTCCACTTT. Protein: CASSSGLYNSPLHF.

As DNA, the CDR3 is TGTGCCAGCAGTCAACGTCCCGGGACAGGGGCTCCTAACTATGGCTACACCTTC. It specifies CASSQRPGTGAPNYGYTF. V usage is TRBV7-8 and J usage is TRBJ1-2, with 10 nucleotides matching TRBD1. Losses at the gene ends were 6 bases for V and 0 bases for J; bases not matched to a gene: 13. Germline CDR1 reads SGHVS; CDR2 reads FQNEAQ. The CDR3 runs to 18 residues.

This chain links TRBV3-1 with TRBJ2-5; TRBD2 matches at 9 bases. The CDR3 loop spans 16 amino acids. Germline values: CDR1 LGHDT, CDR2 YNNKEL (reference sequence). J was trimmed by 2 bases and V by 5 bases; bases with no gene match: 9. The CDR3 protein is CASSSRLADTQETQYF. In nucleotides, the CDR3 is TGTGCCAGCAGCTCCCGACTAGCGGATACACAAGAGACCCAGTACTTC.

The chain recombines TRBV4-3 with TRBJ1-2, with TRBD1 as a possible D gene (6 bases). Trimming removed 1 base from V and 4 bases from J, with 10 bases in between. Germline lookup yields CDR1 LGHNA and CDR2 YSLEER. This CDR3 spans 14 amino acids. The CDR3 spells CASSQGGGPYGYTF. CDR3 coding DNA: TGCGCCAGCAGCCAAGGAGGGGGACCCTATGGCTACACCTTC.

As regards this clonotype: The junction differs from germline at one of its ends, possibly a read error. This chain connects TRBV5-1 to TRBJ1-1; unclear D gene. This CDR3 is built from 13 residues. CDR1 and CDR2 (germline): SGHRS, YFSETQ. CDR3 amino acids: CASSLEEDTEAFF. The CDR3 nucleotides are TGTGCCAGCAGCTTGGAAGAGGACACTGAAGCTTTCTTT.

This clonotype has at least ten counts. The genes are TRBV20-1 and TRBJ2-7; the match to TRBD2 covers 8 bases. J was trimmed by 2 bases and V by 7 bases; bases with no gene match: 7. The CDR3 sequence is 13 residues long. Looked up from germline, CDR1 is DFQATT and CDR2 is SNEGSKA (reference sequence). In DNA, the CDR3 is TGCAGTGTTCTACCCGGGGGGGCCTACGAGCAGTACTTC. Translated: CSVLPGGAYEQYF.

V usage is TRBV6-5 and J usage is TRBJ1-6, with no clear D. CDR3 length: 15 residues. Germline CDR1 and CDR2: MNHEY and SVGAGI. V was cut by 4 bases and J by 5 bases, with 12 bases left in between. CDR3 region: CASSSTGGDNSPLHF. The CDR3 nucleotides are TGTGCCAGCAGTTCAACCGGTGGAGATAATTCACCCCTCCACTTT.

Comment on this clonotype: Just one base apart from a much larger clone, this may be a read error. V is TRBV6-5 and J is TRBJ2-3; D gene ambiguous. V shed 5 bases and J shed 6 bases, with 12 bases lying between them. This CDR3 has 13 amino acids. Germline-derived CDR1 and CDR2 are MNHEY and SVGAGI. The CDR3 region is CASSSRKEDTQYF. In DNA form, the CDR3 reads TGTGCCAGCAGTAGCCGCAAAGAGGATACGCAGTATTTT.

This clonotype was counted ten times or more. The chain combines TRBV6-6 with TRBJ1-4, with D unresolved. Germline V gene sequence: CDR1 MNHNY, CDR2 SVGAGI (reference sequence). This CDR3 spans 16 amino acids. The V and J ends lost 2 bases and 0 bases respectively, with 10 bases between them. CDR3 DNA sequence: TGTGCCAGCAGTTACGCCTCAGTTGCAACTAATGAAAAACTGTTTTTT. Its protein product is CASSYASVATNEKLFF.

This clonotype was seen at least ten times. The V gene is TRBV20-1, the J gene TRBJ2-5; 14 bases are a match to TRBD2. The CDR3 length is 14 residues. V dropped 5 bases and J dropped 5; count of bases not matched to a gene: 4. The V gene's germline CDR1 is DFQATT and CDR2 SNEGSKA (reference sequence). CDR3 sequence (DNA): TGCAGTGCTGGGACTAGCGGGAGTCGGGAGACCCAGTACTTC. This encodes CSAGTSGSRETQYF.

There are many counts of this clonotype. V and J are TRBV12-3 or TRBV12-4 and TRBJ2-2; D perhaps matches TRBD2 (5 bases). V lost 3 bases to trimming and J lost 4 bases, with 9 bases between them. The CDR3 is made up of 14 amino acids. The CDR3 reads CASSLGRGTGELFF. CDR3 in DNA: TGTGCCAGCAGTTTGGGTCGGGGCACCGGGGAGCTGTTTTTT.

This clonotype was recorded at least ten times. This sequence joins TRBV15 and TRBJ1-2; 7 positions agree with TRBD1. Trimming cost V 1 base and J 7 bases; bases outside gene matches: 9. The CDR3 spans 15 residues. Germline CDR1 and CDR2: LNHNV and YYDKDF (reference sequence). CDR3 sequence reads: CATSRGENRGGGYTF. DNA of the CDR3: TGTGCCACCAGCAGAGGCGAAAACAGGGGTGGTGGCTACACCTTC.

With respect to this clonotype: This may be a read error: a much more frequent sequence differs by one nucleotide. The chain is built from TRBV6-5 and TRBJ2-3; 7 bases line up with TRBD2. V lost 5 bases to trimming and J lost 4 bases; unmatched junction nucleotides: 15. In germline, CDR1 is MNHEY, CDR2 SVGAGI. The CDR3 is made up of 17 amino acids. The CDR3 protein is CASSPLTGGRKSDTQYF. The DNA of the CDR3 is TGTGCCAGCAGTCCGTTGACTGGCGGGAGAAAATCAGATACGCAGTATTTT.

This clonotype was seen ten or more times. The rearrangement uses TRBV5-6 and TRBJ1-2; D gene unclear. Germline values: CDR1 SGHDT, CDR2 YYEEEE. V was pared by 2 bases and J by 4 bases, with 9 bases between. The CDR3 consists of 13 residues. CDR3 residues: CASSFQAAYGYTF. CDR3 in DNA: TGTGCCAGCAGCTTCCAGGCAGCCTATGGCTACACCTTC.

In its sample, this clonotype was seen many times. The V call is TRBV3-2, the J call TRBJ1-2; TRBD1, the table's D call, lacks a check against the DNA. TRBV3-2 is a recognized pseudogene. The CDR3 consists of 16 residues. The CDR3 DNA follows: TGTGCCAGCAGCCAGACTCGGGACAGGGGGCATCATGGCTACACCTTC. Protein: CASSQTRDRGHHGYTF.

In nucleotides, the CDR3 is TGTGCCAGCAGTTCGACGGGGGGGCGAGAAAAACTGTTTTTT. It encodes CASSSTGGREKLFF. The chain combines TRBV7-9 with TRBJ1-4; tentatively, D is TRBD1 (6 bases). Germline values: CDR1 SEHNR, CDR2 FQNEAQ (reference sequence). V was trimmed by 6 bases and J by 8 bases, leaving 16 bases between them. This CDR3 has 14 residues.

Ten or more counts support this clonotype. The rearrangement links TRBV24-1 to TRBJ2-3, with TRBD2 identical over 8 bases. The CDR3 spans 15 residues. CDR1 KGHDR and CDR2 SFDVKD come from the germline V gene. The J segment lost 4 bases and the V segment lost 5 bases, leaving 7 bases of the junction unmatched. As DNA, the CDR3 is TGTGCCACCAGTGCTCGGGGGGGCCCCGCAGATACGCAGTATTTT. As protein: CATSARGGPADTQYF.

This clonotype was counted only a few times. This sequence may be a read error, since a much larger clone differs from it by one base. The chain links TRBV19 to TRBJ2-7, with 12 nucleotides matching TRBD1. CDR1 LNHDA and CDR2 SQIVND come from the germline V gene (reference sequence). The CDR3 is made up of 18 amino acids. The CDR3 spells CASTVSDGRGTGGYEQHF. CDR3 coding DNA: TGTGCCAGTACCGTATCGGATGGTAGGGGGACAGGGGGCTACGAGCAGCACTTC.

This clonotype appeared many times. As DNA, the CDR3 is TGTGCCACCTTCCCCCATACAGGCTCTGGAAACACCATATATTTT. Residues: CATFPHTGSGNTIYF. The V gene is TRBV10-3, the J gene TRBJ1-3; D is perhaps TRBD1 (5 bases). CDR1 is ENHRY, CDR2 SYGVKD, per germline. The CDR3 is 15 amino acids. Trimming cost V 10 bases and J 0 bases, with 16 bases left between them.